This T cell receptor (beta chain) originates from a study of blood T cell repertoires in COVID-19. Overall study context: PBMCs, B-cell-depleted T cells, or T cells were the source of the cDNA or gDNA that made up the material.

Per the original data handling: Estimated nucleated cell counts came from reference gene primer amplification. This table comes from immunoSEQ multiplex PCR, and its TCRdb copy is limited to in-frame clones, with some not included. V and J calls and clone size are given by that table; D and trimming were obtained from the DNA. The sample shows about 250,000 clones, about four fifths of them seen only once. Germline V gives CDR1 LGHDT, CDR2 YNNKEL (reference sequence). CDR3 size: 16 residues. V dropped 1 base and J dropped 3 bases, with 15 bases sitting between them. The sequence was collected from a man aged 40-50 years with active or convalescent COVID-19. The sequenced material came from peripheral blood. V is TRBV3-1 (or the pseudogene TRBV3-2) and J is TRBJ1-1; a weak D match, TRBD1 (6 bases). Here the CDR3 reads CASSQGTWGLDTEAFF. Here the CDR3 DNA reads TGTGCCAGCAGCCAAGGGACGTGGGGGCTAGACACTGAAGCTTTCTTT.